This T cell receptor beta chain was sequenced for a study of control samples from healthy donors and cancer patients. Repertoires were generated with immunoSEQ multiplex PCR, while TCRdb's copy carries only in-frame clones and drops some. The sample carries roughly 47,000 clones, around 87% recorded once. Germline V CDR1 and CDR2: MDHEN, SYDVKM. The CDR3 covers 14 residues. Trimming took 5 bases from V and 0 from J, leaving 11 bases between them. The sequence was obtained from a woman aged 60-75 years with lung cancer. The chain carries TRBV28 and TRBJ2-7, with D uncertain. Sequencing was done on a sample of PBMCs. Here the CDR3 DNA reads TGTGCCAGCAGTCTGGACGCTAGCTCCTACGAGCAGTACTTC. Its translation: CASSLDASSYEQYF. Full variable domain (outside the CDR3, taken from reference TRBV28 and TRBJ2-7): DVKVTQSSRYLVKRTGEKVFLECVQDMDHENMFWYRQDPGLGLRLIYFSYDVKMKEKGDIPEGYSVSREKKERFSLILESASTNQTSMYLCASSLDASSYEQYFGPGTRLTVT.